These T cell receptor beta chains were read from a single sample in a study of T cell responses to AZD1222 COVID-19 vaccine. Repertoires were generated with immunoSEQ multiplex PCR, while TCRdb's copy carries only in-frame clones and drops some. The table lists over 130,000 clones, around nine tenths of them singletons. Specimen: peripheral blood, collected on day 0 of AZD1222 vaccination. The receptors come from an adult in good health. The CDR3 runs from the conserved cysteine through the conserved F or W. Fields, in order: clone size, J gene, D gene, CDR3 length, V gene, CDR3 DNA, CDR3 protein. D genes are given only for firm matches. Clone size is not always given. Where it is, it says once, few, many or a class for expanded clones.

.	TRBJ1-2	.	14	TRBV3-1/TRBV3-2	TGTGCCAGCAGCCGAGCGACAGGAATGTACGGCTACACCTTC	CASSRATGMYGYTF
once	TRBJ1-6	.	14	TRBV30	TGTGCCTGGAGTTTCGGGACCGGAGATTCACCCCTCCACTTT	CAWSFGTGDSPLHF
.	TRBJ1-2	TRBD1	15	TRBV9	TGTGCCAGCAGCGTATCGGACAGGGTCATGAACGGCTACACCTTC	CASSVSDRVMNGYTF
once	TRBJ2-3	TRBD2	15	TRBV6-2/TRBV6-3	TGTGCCAGCAGTTCGGGGCGGGAGGCAACAGATACGCAGTATTTT	CASSSGREATDTQYF
.	TRBJ1-2	TRBD1	13	TRBV30	TGTGCCTGGAGTGTACAGACAGGGAATGGCTACACCTTC	CAWSVQTGNGYTF
few	TRBJ2-2	TRBD2	17	TRBV6-2/TRBV6-3	TGTGCCAGCAGTTACCCCGGACTAGCGGGAAGGACCGGGGAGCTGTTTTTT	CASSYPGLAGRTGELFF
.	TRBJ2-3	.	13	TRBV4-3	TGCGCCAGCAGCCAAAGGGTATCAGATACGCAGTATTTT	CASSQRVSDTQYF
.	TRBJ2-5	.	16	TRBV7-8	TGTGCCAGCAGCTCCCAGGGGGGCGGGAGGAGTGAGACCCAGTACTTC	CASSSQGGGRSETQYF
.	TRBJ1-5	.	15	TRBV7-9	TGTGCCAGCAGCTTAGCCGGCGTTAGCAATCAGCCCCAGCATTTT	CASSLAGVSNQPQHF
.	TRBJ1-5	TRBD1	13	TRBV7-8	TGTGCCACGGGGCAGGGGGCCAATCAGCCCCAGCATTTT	CATGQGANQPQHF
.	TRBJ1-2	TRBD1	15	TRBV11-2	TGTGCCAGCAGCTTACAGGGGGTCGAGGGCTATGGCTACACCTTC	CASSLQGVEGYGYTF
.	TRBJ1-2	.	15	TRBV12-5	TGTGCTAGTGGTTTGGCCAGACCCACAAACTATGGCTACACCTTC	CASGLARPTNYGYTF
.	TRBJ2-2	TRBD2	16	TRBV5-1	TGCGCCAGCAGCTTACTAGCGGGAGGGCCCACCGGGGAGCTGTTTTTT	CASSLLAGGPTGELFF
.	TRBJ1-5	.	16	TRBV18	TGTGCCAGCTCACCTTCTCAGGGGTATAGCAATCAGCCCCAGCATTTT	CASSPSQGYSNQPQHF
.	TRBJ2-1	.	15	TRBV19	TGTGCCAGTAGTATAGATCGGGGTAGCGGCAATGAGCAGTTCTTC	CASSIDRGSGNEQFF
.	TRBJ2-1	TRBD2	14	TRBV5-4	TGTGCCAGCAGGGTAGCGGGATCGTTTTTCGAGCAGTTCTTC	CASRVAGSFFEQFF
.	TRBJ2-5	.	13	TRBV21-1	TGTGCCAGCAGCCCCCTCGGTTCGGAGACCCAGTACTTC	CASSPLGSETQYF
.	TRBJ2-3	TRBD2	16	TRBV19	TGTGCCAGTAGTATAGGACTAGCGGGAGGGCCAGATACGCAGTATTTT	CASSIGLAGGPDTQYF
.	TRBJ2-1	TRBD2	16	TRBV27	TGTGCCAGCAGTTTTATGGCGGGAGGATCCTACAATGAGCAGTTCTTC	CASSFMAGGSYNEQFF
few	TRBJ1-2	TRBD1	15	TRBV5-5	TGTGCCAGCAGCTTGGGGGACAGGGTTGTCTATGGCTACACCTTC	CASSLGDRVVYGYTF
.	TRBJ2-2	.	15	TRBV7-2	TGTGCCAGCAGCCGCCGGGTAGCTAACACCGGGGAGCTGTTTTTT	CASSRRVANTGELFF
.	TRBJ2-5	TRBD2	16	TRBV4-1	TGCGCCAGCAGCATCACTCTAGCGGGAGGCCGGGGGTCCCAGTACTTC	CASSITLAGGRGSQYF
once	TRBJ1-1	.	13	TRBV29-1	TGCAGCGTCCCCCTACAGTCGAACACTGAAGCTTTCTTT	CSVPLQSNTEAFF
medium-sized	TRBJ1-1	.	15	TRBV18	TGTGCCAGCTCAGGACGCAGGGGAATGAACACTGAAGCTTTCTTT	CASSGRRGMNTEAFF
.	TRBJ2-1	TRBD1	16	TRBV5-4	TGTGCCAGCAGCTTGGCCGGGGGACAGGGGGCCAATGAGCAGTTCTTC	CASSLAGGQGANEQFF
.	TRBJ1-1	.	11	TRBV29-1	TGCAGCGTCCGCGTAACAGAGGAAGCTTTCTTT	CSVRVTEEAFF
.	TRBJ2-5	TRBD2	17	TRBV15	TGTGCCACCAGCAGACCAACTAGCGGGGAGGGGCTAGAGACCCAGTACTTC	CATSRPTSGEGLETQYF
.	TRBJ1-5	.	13	TRBV19	TGTGCCAGTAGTATAATACTTCATCAGCCCCAGCATTTT	CASSIILHQPQHF
.	TRBJ2-1	.	11	TRBV27	TGTGCCAGCACCGGGACTGTTGAGCAGTTCTTC	CASTGTVEQFF
.	TRBJ1-1	.	15	TRBV5-4	TGTGCCAGCAGCCCCCCTGGGGGAATGAACACTGAAGCTTTCTTT	CASSPPGGMNTEAFF
.	TRBJ2-7	TRBD2	13	TRBV19	TGTGCCAGTAGCGGGACTAGCGCCTACGAGCAGTACTTC	CASSGTSAYEQYF
.	TRBJ2-7	.	18	TRBV27	TGTGCCAGCAGTTTATCGGGGACTAGCGACAGGGGGACTTACGAGCAGTACTTC	CASSLSGTSDRGTYEQYF
.	TRBJ2-3	.	15	TRBV19	TGTGCCAGTAGTATAGGGGCAGGGAGAACAGATACGCAGTATTTT	CASSIGAGRTDTQYF
once	TRBJ1-1	.	16	TRBV7-9	TGTGCCAGCAGCTTAGGCCGCGGGGGCGGGGCCGGTGAAGCTTTCTTT	CASSLGRGGGAGEAFF
.	TRBJ1-3	.	16	TRBV19	TGTGCCAGTAGTATTCGGGGACCCCTAGGAGGAAACACCATATATTTT	CASSIRGPLGGNTIYF
.	TRBJ2-1	.	12	TRBV11-3	TGTGCCAGCAGCTGGGTCACCAATGAGCAGTTCTTC	CASSWVTNEQFF
.	TRBJ2-1	TRBD1	13	TRBV7-2	TGTGCCAGCAGTCGACAGGGTTGGGGTGAGCAGTTCTTC	CASSRQGWGEQFF
.	TRBJ1-2	.	15	TRBV30	TGTGCCTGGACCGCGTACAGGTCTCCTAACTATGGCTACACCTTC	CAWTAYRSPNYGYTF
.	TRBJ2-7	.	14	TRBV7-2	TGTGCCAGCAGCGTCATGGAGGGTCCCTACGAGCAGTACTTC	CASSVMEGPYEQYF
.	TRBJ1-3	.	15	TRBV18	TGTGCCAGCTCAACAAACACAGGCTCTGGAAACACCATATATTTT	CASSTNTGSGNTIYF